This T cell receptor (beta chain) emerged from a study of T-cell memory formation after mild COVID-19. Points from the study as a whole: CD4/CD8 balance characterized clones contracting day 15 to 85, and CD4+ skew characterized later expanders.

It was 5'RACE with constant-segment primers that produced the TCR alpha and TCR beta cDNA libraries, which carried sample barcodes and UMIs. Each CDR3 protein gets one entry after TCRdb re-called the 5' RACE reads with MiXCR. The table records approximately 150,000 distinct CDR3 sequences, 10% to 15% of them present only once. This clonotype was detected a few times. Its antigen is still unknown. With 1 base removed from V and 9 bases from J, the gap between germline ends came to 10 bases. The CDR3 covers 13 residues. Germline V CDR1 and CDR2: SGHTA, FQGNSA. This sequence joins TRBV7-2 and TRBJ1-5; D is unclear. This clonotype was sampled from a man between 18 and 35 years old who had mild COVID-19 (a few samples of this study predate the infection). Cell type and time point are not known. Sequencing input: PBMCs or a T cell subset sorted from them (not recorded which). This CDR3 reads CASSLEWSGPQHF. The CDR3 DNA sequence: TGTGCCAGCAGCTTAGAGTGGTCAGGGCCCCAGCATTTT.